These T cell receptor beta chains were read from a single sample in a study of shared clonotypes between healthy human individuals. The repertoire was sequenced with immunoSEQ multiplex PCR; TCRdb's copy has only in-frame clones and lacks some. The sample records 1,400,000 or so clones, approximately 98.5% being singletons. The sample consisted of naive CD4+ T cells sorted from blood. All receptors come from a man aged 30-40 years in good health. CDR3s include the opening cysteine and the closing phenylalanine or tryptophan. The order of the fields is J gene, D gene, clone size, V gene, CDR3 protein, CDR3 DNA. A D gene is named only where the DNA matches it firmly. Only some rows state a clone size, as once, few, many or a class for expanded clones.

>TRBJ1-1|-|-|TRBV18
CASSLARTTEAFF
TGTGCCAGCTCACTGGCACGGACAACCGAAGCTTTCTTT
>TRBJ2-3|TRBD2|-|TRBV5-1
CASSLGTSAGTDTQYF
TGCGCCAGCAGCTTGGGGACTAGCGCGGGCACAGATACGCAGTATTTT
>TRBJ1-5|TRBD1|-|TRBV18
CASSRTGWGQPQHF
TGTGCCAGCTCACGGACAGGGTGGGGTCAGCCCCAGCATTTT
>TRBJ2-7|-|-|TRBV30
CAWRNRDRGYEQYF
TGTGCCTGGAGAAACCGGGACCGAGGCTACGAGCAGTACTTC
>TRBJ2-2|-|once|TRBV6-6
CASSYSGMRELFF
TGTGCCAGCAGTTACTCAGGGATGAGGGAGCTGTTTTTT
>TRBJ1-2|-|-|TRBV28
CASSQARTESYGYTF
TGTGCCAGCAGCCAAGCCCGGACAGAAAGCTATGGCTACACCTTC
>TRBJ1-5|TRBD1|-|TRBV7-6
CASSPRTGVQPQHF
TGTGCCAGCAGCCCCCGGACAGGGGTTCAGCCCCAGCATTTT
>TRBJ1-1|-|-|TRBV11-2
CASSLYSDGPEAFF
TGTGCCAGCAGCTTATACTCCGATGGCCCTGAAGCTTTCTTT
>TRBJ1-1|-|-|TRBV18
CASSSRTGLRSVHTEAFF
TGTGCCAGCTCGTCAAGAACAGGGTTGCGGTCCGTACACACTGAAGCTTTCTTT
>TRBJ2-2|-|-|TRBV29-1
CSVAVSGLTGELFF
TGCAGCGTTGCCGTTAGCGGACTCACCGGGGAGCTGTTTTTT
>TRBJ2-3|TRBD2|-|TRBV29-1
CSVDLGGRTDTQYF
TGCAGCGTTGACTTAGGCGGGAGGACAGATACGCAGTATTTT
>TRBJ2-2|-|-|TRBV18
CASSPIAAGVRENTGELFF
TGTGCCAGCTCACCCATCGCGGCAGGGGTTCGTGAGAACACCGGGGAGCTGTTTTTT
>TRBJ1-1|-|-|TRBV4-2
CASSQDRGLNPEAFF
TGTGCCAGCAGCCAAGATCGGGGCTTGAACCCTGAAGCTTTCTTT
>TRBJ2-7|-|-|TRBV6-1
CASSRDTTYEQYF
TGTGCCAGCAGTCGGGACACCACCTACGAGCAGTACTTC
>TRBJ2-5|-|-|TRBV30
CAWSGGAPGPQYF
TGTGCCTGGAGTGGGGGGGCCCCGGGGCCCCAGTACTTC
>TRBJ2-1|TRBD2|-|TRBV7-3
CASRPGGRHLYNEQFF
TGTGCCAGCAGGCCCGGGGGGAGGCACCTCTACAATGAGCAGTTCTTC
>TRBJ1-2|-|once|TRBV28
CASRGGFANYGYTF
TGTGCCAGCCGGGGCGGATTTGCTAACTATGGCTACACCTTC
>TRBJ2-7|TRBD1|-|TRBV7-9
CASSPTQGGPTYEQYF
TGTGCCAGCAGCCCCACTCAAGGGGGCCCCACCTACGAGCAGTACTTC
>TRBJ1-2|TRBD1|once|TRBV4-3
CASSLLDRDGYGYTF
TGCGCCAGCAGCCTCCTGGACAGGGATGGCTATGGCTACACCTTC
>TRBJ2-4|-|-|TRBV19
CASSPGLLAKNIQYF
TGTGCCAGTAGTCCCGGACTACTAGCCAAAAACATTCAGTACTTC
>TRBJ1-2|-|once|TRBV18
CASSPPTVYGYGYTF
TGTGCCAGCTCACCACCGACAGTCTACGGCTATGGCTACACCTTC
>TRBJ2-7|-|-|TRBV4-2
CASSQDVGEQYF
TGTGCCAGCAGCCAAGACGTGGGCGAGCAGTACTTC
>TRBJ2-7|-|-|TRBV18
CASSPPANYEQYF
TGTGCCAGCTCACCACCTGCGAACTACGAGCAGTACTTC
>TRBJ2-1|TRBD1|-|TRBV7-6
CASSLAGTENNEQFF
TGTGCCAGCAGCTTAGCCGGGACAGAAAACAATGAGCAGTTCTTC
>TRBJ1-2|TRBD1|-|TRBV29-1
CSVTGQGILPYTF
TGCAGCGTTACCGGACAGGGCATTCTTCCCTACACCTTC
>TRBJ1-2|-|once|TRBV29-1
CSVEDEEVFYGYTF
TGCAGCGTTGAAGATGAGGAGGTATTCTATGGCTACACCTTC
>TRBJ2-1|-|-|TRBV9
CASSVNPQSNEQFF
TGTGCCAGCAGCGTAAATCCACAGTCCAATGAGCAGTTCTTC
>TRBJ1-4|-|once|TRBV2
CASTRGDANEKLFF
TGTGCCAGCACCCGGGGGGACGCTAATGAAAAACTGTTTTTT
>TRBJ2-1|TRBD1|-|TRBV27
CASSFSGTGGRFFTVRENEQFF
TGTGCCAGCAGTTTCTCCGGGACAGGGGGCCGGTTTTTCACCGTCAGGGAGAATGAGCAGTTCTTC
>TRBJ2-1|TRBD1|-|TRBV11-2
CASSSYRGQGTGYEQFF
TGTGCCAGCAGCTCCTACCGCGGACAGGGGACAGGATATGAGCAGTTCTTC
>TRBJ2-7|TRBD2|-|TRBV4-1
CASSQALVAGISYEQYF
TGCGCCAGCAGCCAGGCATTGGTAGCGGGGATCTCCTACGAGCAGTACTTC
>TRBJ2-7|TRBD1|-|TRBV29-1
CNHDRGQQYF
TGCAACCATGACAGGGGACAGCAGTACTTC
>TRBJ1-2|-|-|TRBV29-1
CSVEKGGRGGYTF
TGCAGCGTTGAAAAGGGTGGCAGGGGTGGCTACACCTTC
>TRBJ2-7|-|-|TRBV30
CAWSFSVNSYEQYF
TGTGCCTGGAGTTTTAGCGTGAATTCCTACGAGCAGTACTTC
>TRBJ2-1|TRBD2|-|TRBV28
CASTLRGSGYNEQFF
TGTGCCAGCACCCTCCGGGGTAGCGGGTACAATGAGCAGTTCTTC
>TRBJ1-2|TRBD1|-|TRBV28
CASSNRGANYGYTF
TGTGCCAGCAGTAACAGGGGGGCTAACTATGGCTACACCTTC
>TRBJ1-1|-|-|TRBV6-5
CASSRKLRMNTEAFF
TGTGCCAGCAGCCGGAAGTTGAGGATGAACACTGAAGCTTTCTTT
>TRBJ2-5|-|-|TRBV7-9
CASSLPVDPGAETQYF
TGTGCCAGCAGCCTTCCGGTGGATCCCGGGGCAGAGACCCAGTACTTC
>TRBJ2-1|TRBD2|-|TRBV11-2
CASSLLAGGPYNEQFF
TGTGCCAGCAGCTTGCTAGCGGGAGGTCCCTACAATGAGCAGTTCTTC
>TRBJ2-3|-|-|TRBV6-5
CASRLSHTDTQYF
TGTGCTTCCCGACTATCTCACACAGATACGCAGTATTTT
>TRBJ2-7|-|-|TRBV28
CASSLPGFSYEQYF
TGTGCCAGCAGTTTACCGGGTTTCTCCTACGAGCAGTACTTC
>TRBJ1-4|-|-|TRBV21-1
CASSKVEGWTNEKLFF
TGTGCCAGCAGCAAAGTGGAGGGGTGGACTAATGAAAAACTGTTTTTT
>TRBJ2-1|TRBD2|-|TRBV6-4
CASSHSSGRIYNEQFF
TGTGCCAGCAGTCACTCTAGCGGGAGGATATACAATGAGCAGTTCTTC